This TCR beta chain was captured by sequencing in a study of cytomegalovirus exposure and HLA in healthy donors. Study background: Around 85 million unique TCR sequences came from HLA-typed donors in an early release.

The PCR contained 60 Vbeta and 13 Jbeta primers. Per the original data handling: As a later analysis found, there were 80 million to 90 million unique TCR beta chains, of which about 10 million were shared. TCRdb keeps only in-frame clones here, not all; method: immunoSEQ multiplex PCR. The V and J calls and clone size come from that table; D and trimming were worked out from the DNA. The sample gives about 160,000 clones, 60% to 80% of which show up once; around 1% is in the top ten. Study findings and constraints: Among the CMV-associated chains, three were confirmed in vitro as specific for CMV antigens. The dataset shows that most TCR sequences were rare, while some public TCRs occurred in many donors.

The V segment lost 4 bases and the J segment 5 bases; nucleotides outside the gene matches: 19. CDR3 length: 18 amino acids. Germline V lookup: CDR1 SGHRS, CDR2 YFSETQ. As regards this clone: The antigen remains undetermined.

V usage is TRBV5-1 and J usage is TRBJ2-5; 8 bases line up with TRBD2. This clonotype originated in a woman between 45 and 60 years old in good health and CMV-seropositive. Source material: PBMCs. CDR3 DNA sequence: TGCGCCAGCAGCCCCCAGCTCCCACCCGGGGGGGTGTTGGAGACCCAGTACTTC. Protein product: CASSPQLPPGGVLETQYF.